Here is one T cell receptor (beta chain) with its context. Its antigen remains undetermined. No much larger clone exists at a distance of one base, and base qualities are not known. Genomic DNA was extracted from sorted cells with the Quick-DNA Microprep Kit. TCRbeta DNA was amplified with the immunoSEQ hsTCRbeta kit following the manufacturer's protocol. An Illumina MiSeq instrument was used to sequence the TCRbeta libraries. The source study handled its data this way. After out-of-frame sequences were removed, 2,204,828 distinct TCRbeta sequences remained, averaging about 66,813 per individual. Each individual was scored using the number of 164 previously reported CMV-associated TCRbeta sequences that the individual carried and the total number of productive distinct TCRbeta sequences. A beta-binomial model was reimplemented in Python, and scikit-learn random forests with default parameters were trained on data from the US cohort. Classifier performance on the Belgian cohort was summarized as median AUC with percentile confidence intervals over 10,000 bootstrap iterations. TCRdb holds this immuneACCESS table with in-frame rearrangements only. Some clones are missing; in checked studies, unresolved V genes explain under half, and the rest has no known cause. That table gives V, J and clone size, and the DNA gave D and trimming. This sample gives roughly 84,000 clones in total; around 80% of them show up just once. Around 0.78% of the sample rests with the top ten.

The sample originates from a study of memory CD4+ T cells and cytomegalovirus serostatus (dated by TCRdb to between 2017 and 2020). The study in broad terms: The cohort included about 33 healthy adults from Belgium, of whom 9 were CMV seropositive and 24 were CMV seronegative. CD4+ memory TCRbeta repertoires of a Belgian cohort with known cytomegalovirus serostatus were sequenced in order to replicate a published TCR-based CMV serostatus classifier. The paper as a whole reports these results and caveats: CMV serostatus prediction reached a median bootstrapped AUC of 0.95 with the original framework and about 0.93 with a US-trained random forest. Only CD4+CD45RO+ memory cells were sequenced, in contrast to the original study, which included naive and memory CD4+ and CD8+ populations. The results were read as suggesting that the CMV-associated TCR signature is, for the most part, present in the CD4+ memory repertoire. Among the 150 or so previously reported CMV-associated TCRbeta sequences, 60 to 70 showed up in the CD4+ memory repertoires, with each one found in between one and five individuals. The original-framework classifier achieved a median bootstrapped AUC of approximately 0.96 with a 95% CI of 0.76-1.00 on the Belgian cohort.

A FACSAria II was used to sort memory CD4+ T cells, defined as single viable CD3+CD4+CD8-CD45RO+ cells. CMV serostatus was assessed using a Roche Elecsys assay, by which serum IgG against CMV pp150, pp28, p38 and p52 was detected. After thawing, total CD4+ T cells were enriched by positive selection with CD4 magnetic microbeads. Samples originated from another study that specifically interrogated the CD4+ T cell memory repertoire. Peripheral blood mononuclear cells were isolated and cryopreserved according to standard operating procedures, and serum was stored at -80 degrees C. The staining relied on CD3-PerCP (BW264/56), CD4-APC (RPA-T4), CD45RO-PE (UCHT1) and CD8-Pacific Orange (3B5) antibodies, and Sytox blue was used to exclude non-viable cells. Reading from cysteine to phenylalanine, the CDR3 counts 14 amino acids. The entry retains the CDR3 DNA only, 42 bases that are in frame from base 1. CDR1 and CDR2 (ENHRY, SYGVKD) derive from the germline V gene. Cut back by 3 bases and 8 bases, the V and J ends lie 13 bases apart.

The source is an adult in good health and CMV-seronegative. The rearrangement joined TRBV10-3 to TRBJ1-4; no confident D gene assignment can be made. Input material: memory CD4+ T cells from blood. The DNA sequence is TGTGCCATCAGTGACACCCCAGGAGGGGAAAAACTGTTTTTT. Translated, this is CAISDTPGGEKLFF.